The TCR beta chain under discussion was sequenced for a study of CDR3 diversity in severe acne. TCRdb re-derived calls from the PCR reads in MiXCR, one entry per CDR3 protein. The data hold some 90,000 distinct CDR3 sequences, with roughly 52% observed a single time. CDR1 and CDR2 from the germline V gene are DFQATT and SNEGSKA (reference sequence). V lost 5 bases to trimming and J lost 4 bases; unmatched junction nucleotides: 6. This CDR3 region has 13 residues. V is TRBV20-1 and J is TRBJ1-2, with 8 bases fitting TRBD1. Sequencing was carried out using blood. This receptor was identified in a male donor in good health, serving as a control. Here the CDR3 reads CSAPQGASYGYTF. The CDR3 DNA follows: TGCAGTGCTCCCCAGGGGGCGAGCTATGGCTACACCTTC.